The TCR beta chain described here comes from a study of blood T cells in healthy people across ages. This clonotype came up a few times. Alongside a J-beta primer mix, a sample-barcoded 5' primer served in a second PCR lasting about 7 to 11 cycles. Unique molecular identifiers of 12 random nucleotides labeled each cDNA. TCRdb re-derived calls from the 5' RACE reads in MiXCR, one entry per CDR3 protein. The sample includes about 800,000 distinct CDR3 sequences, 20% to 30% seen only once; the top ten take approximately 4%. The CDR3 consists of 12 residues. V shed 3 bases and J shed 8 bases, with 11 bases lying between them. The germline V gene has CDR1 SGDLS and CDR2 YYNGEE. These data also formed part of another study, on T cells of mothers and their children. As that report states: In both related and unrelated pairs, TCR recombination output is shaped similarly by thymic selection.

The sample taken for sequencing was blood. The TCR originated in a boy aged 5-17 years in good health. The V call is TRBV9, the J call TRBJ1-2; D may be TRBD1 (6 bases). CDR3 protein: CASSGRTEGYTF. The CDR3 DNA sequence: TGTGCCAGCAGCGGCAGGACAGAAGGCTACACCTTC.